The rows below give T cell receptor beta chains drawn from one sample of a study of blood T cell repertoires in COVID-19. Measured with immunoSEQ multiplex PCR; TCRdb has only the in-frame clones, and not every one. The sample holds about 140,000 clones, approximately 80% seen once. The sequencing sample was made of PBMCs or T cells enriched from blood (not recorded which). All receptors come from a man aged 70 or older who had been exposed to COVID-19. CDR3s include the opening cysteine and the closing phenylalanine or tryptophan. A D gene is named only where the DNA matches it firmly. A clone size is listed for some rows: how often the clone was seen (once, few, many), or a class if it is expanded.

d_call j_call clone_size v_call cdr3_aa cdr3_nt
TRBD1 TRBJ1-2 NA TRBV28 CASSRPRTGSANYGYTF TGTGCCAGCAGCCGCCCCCGGACAGGATCAGCTAACTATGGCTACACCTTC
NA TRBJ1-4 once TRBV27 CASRDTGSNEKLFF TGTGCCAGCAGGGACACAGGTTCTAATGAAAAACTGTTTTTT
TRBD2 TRBJ2-1 NA TRBV28 CASKTSGRWDEQFF TGTGCCAGCAAGACTAGCGGGAGGTGGGATGAGCAGTTCTTC
NA TRBJ1-2 NA TRBV19 CASSPGNYGYTF TGTGCCAGTAGTCCAGGCAACTATGGCTACACCTTC
NA TRBJ1-1 NA TRBV19 CASSIVWEAVDNTEAFF TGTGCCAGTAGTATAGTGTGGGAGGCAGTAGACAACACTGAAGCTTTCTTT
NA TRBJ1-6 NA TRBV30 CAWSVINNSPLHF TGTGCCTGGAGTGTAATTAATAATTCACCCCTCCACTTT
TRBD2 TRBJ2-1 NA TRBV7-9 CASRSLGGGNNEQFF TGTGCCAGCAGGTCCCTAGGCGGGGGGAACAATGAGCAGTTCTTC
NA TRBJ1-2 NA TRBV3-1/TRBV3-2 CASSPTQRGRVYGYTF TGTGCCAGCAGCCCTACTCAAAGGGGCAGGGTCTATGGCTACACCTTC
TRBD2 TRBJ2-7 NA TRBV19 CASSISLAGPLREQYF TGTGCCAGTAGTATATCCCTAGCGGGACCTTTGAGGGAGCAGTACTTC
TRBD1 TRBJ2-7 NA TRBV7-2 CASSLSRTGRAPYEQYF TGTGCCAGCAGCTTATCTCGGACAGGAAGGGCTCCCTACGAGCAGTACTTC
TRBD1 TRBJ2-2 once TRBV27 CASSPWTGNTGELFF TGTGCCAGCAGTCCCTGGACAGGGAACACCGGGGAGCTGTTTTTT
NA TRBJ1-5 NA TRBV19 CASSVQGRQPQHF TGTGCCAGTAGTGTCCAGGGGCGGCAGCCCCAGCATTTT
TRBD1 TRBJ2-5 NA TRBV12-5 CASGRLTGSETQYF TGTGCTAGTGGTCGATTGACAGGGTCGGAGACCCAGTACTTC
NA TRBJ1-4 NA TRBV28 CASRMGGPRNEKLFF TGTGCCAGCAGGATGGGAGGGCCGCGTAATGAAAAACTGTTTTTT
NA TRBJ2-7 NA TRBV28 CASSLSRYEQYF TGTGCCAGCAGTTTATCCCGTTACGAGCAGTACTTC
TRBD1 TRBJ2-7 once TRBV5-6 CASSSDRGPRLYEQYF TGTGCCAGCAGCTCGGACAGGGGGCCAAGGTTGTACGAGCAGTACTTC
NA TRBJ1-3 NA TRBV30 CAWSGDISIGNTIYF TGTGCCTGGAGTGGGGACATCTCGATTGGAAACACCATATATTTT
NA TRBJ2-2 NA TRBV11-2 CASSSQGQSTGELFF TGTGCCAGCAGCTCGCAAGGACAGTCAACCGGGGAGCTGTTTTTT
TRBD2 TRBJ2-5 once TRBV25-1 CASSEGGNQETQYF TGTGCCAGCTCGGAGGGAGGGAACCAAGAGACCCAGTACTTC
TRBD2 TRBJ2-1 NA TRBV5-1 CASSLEGSGGFF TGCGCCAGCAGCTTGGAGGGTAGCGGGGGGTTCTTC
TRBD1 TRBJ1-5 once TRBV19 CASSIMGQRNQPQHF TGTGCCAGTAGCATCATGGGACAGAGGAATCAGCCCCAGCATTTT
TRBD1 TRBJ1-5 NA TRBV2 CASRDRQGQVQPQHF TGTGCCAGCAGGGATAGACAGGGGCAAGTTCAGCCCCAGCATTTT
NA TRBJ1-5 once TRBV28 CASSFEGRGSNQPQHF TGTGCCAGCAGTTTTGAAGGCAGGGGAAGCAATCAGCCCCAGCATTTT
TRBD2 TRBJ2-1 NA TRBV28 CASSLSGTSRDNEQFF TGTGCCAGCAGTTTATCCGGGACTAGTCGCGACAATGAGCAGTTCTTC
TRBD2 TRBJ2-3 NA TRBV11-2 CASSLTGGPTDTQYF TGTGCCAGCAGCTTAACGGGAGGGCCGACAGATACGCAGTATTTT
NA TRBJ1-3 NA TRBV6-2/TRBV6-3 CASSYPGSGNTIYF TGTGCCAGCAGTTATCCAGGCTCTGGAAACACCATATATTTT
NA TRBJ1-5 NA TRBV7-8 CASSSKGQRIEPQHF TGTGCCAGCAGCTCCAAGGGGCAGAGGATCGAGCCCCAGCATTTT
TRBD1 TRBJ1-1 NA TRBV29-1 CSVGDRGPPEAFF TGCAGCGTTGGGGACAGGGGACCCCCCGAAGCTTTCTTT
NA TRBJ1-5 once TRBV11-2 CASSLGAFSNQPQHF TGTGCCAGCAGCTTAGGGGCCTTTAGCAATCAGCCCCAGCATTTT
NA TRBJ2-7 NA TRBV5-4 CASSLEQGSNEQYF TGTGCCAGCAGCTTGGAACAGGGTAGCAACGAGCAGTACTTC
TRBD1 TRBJ1-1 NA TRBV4-3 CASSQDYRTGGTEAFF TGCGCCAGCAGCCAAGATTATCGGACAGGGGGCACTGAAGCTTTCTTT
NA TRBJ1-1 NA TRBV11-2 CASSLLRGTEAFF TGTGCCAGCAGCTTATTAAGGGGCACTGAAGCTTTCTTT
NA TRBJ2-5 NA TRBV11-2 CASSFGTTQETQYF TGTGCCAGCAGCTTTGGGACAACTCAAGAGACCCAGTACTTC
NA TRBJ2-5 NA TRBV7-6 CASSRGTGPEETQYF TGTGCCAGCAGCCGGGGAACAGGGCCGGAGGAGACCCAGTACTTC
TRBD1 TRBJ1-5 NA TRBV5-1 CASSLGDRGSNQPQHF TGCGCCAGCAGCTTGGGGGACAGGGGAAGCAATCAGCCCCAGCATTTT
NA TRBJ2-1 NA TRBV5-6 CASSSGVGSYNEQFF TGTGCCAGCAGCTCGGGAGTCGGGTCCTACAATGAGCAGTTCTTC
TRBD2 TRBJ2-3 once TRBV7-9 CASSLNRGLAGTDTQYF TGTGCCAGCAGTCTCAATAGGGGACTAGCGGGCACAGATACGCAGTATTTT
NA TRBJ1-4 NA TRBV5-5 CASSLVSAGEEKLFF TGTGCCAGCAGCTTGGTTTCGGCAGGGGAGGAAAAACTGTTTTTT
NA TRBJ1-2 few TRBV4-1 CASSQDGQGVGGYTF TGCGCCAGCAGCCAAGACGGCCAAGGGGTGGGTGGCTACACCTTC
TRBD2 TRBJ2-1 NA TRBV19 CASSIDRVAGGSYNEQFF TGTGCCAGTAGTATAGATAGGGTTGCGGGGGGCTCCTACAATGAGCAGTTCTTC
TRBD1 TRBJ1-3 NA TRBV4-3 CASSQLQGPGNTIYF TGCGCCAGCAGCCAATTACAGGGGCCTGGAAACACCATATATTTT
NA TRBJ1-6 NA TRBV3-1/TRBV3-2 CASSQVQGNSPLHF TGTGCCAGCAGCCAAGTGCAGGGGAATTCACCCCTCCACTTT
NA TRBJ2-1 NA TRBV3-1/TRBV3-2 CASSQVSEQGTFF TGTGCCAGCAGCCAAGTTAGTGAGCAGGGGACGTTCTTC
TRBD2 TRBJ2-1 NA TRBV18 CASSLSGTSGSNEQFF TGTGCCAGCTCCCTCTCCGGGACTAGCGGGTCGAATGAGCAGTTCTTC
TRBD2 TRBJ2-7 NA TRBV27 CASSPGTSGPYEQYF TGTGCCAGCAGCCCTGGGACTAGCGGTCCCTACGAGCAGTACTTC
TRBD2 TRBJ2-5 NA TRBV4-1 CASSPGLGGEETQYF TGCGCCAGCAGCCCCGGACTAGGTGGAGAAGAGACCCAGTACTTC
NA TRBJ1-3 NA TRBV7-6 CASSLGVRDSGNTIYF TGTGCCAGCAGCTTAGGCGTCCGTGACTCTGGAAACACCATATATTTT
NA TRBJ1-1 NA TRBV7-8 CASSLGGGTEAFF TGTGCCAGCAGCTTAGGAGGGGGCACTGAAGCTTTCTTT
TRBD2 TRBJ2-7 NA TRBV3-1/TRBV3-2 CASSLRLAGAASYEQYF TGTGCCAGCAGCCTCCGACTAGCGGGAGCGGCATCCTACGAGCAGTACTTC
NA TRBJ1-2 NA TRBV5-4 CASSFPGASRYGYTF TGTGCCAGCAGCTTCCCAGGGGCATCCCGCTATGGCTACACCTTC
NA TRBJ2-3 NA TRBV6-1 CASSERADTQYF TGTGCCAGCAGTGAGAGAGCAGATACGCAGTATTTT
NA TRBJ1-4 once TRBV7-9 CASSSGGSTNEKLFF TGTGCCAGCAGCTCCGGGGGGTCAACTAATGAAAAACTGTTTTTT
NA TRBJ2-5 NA TRBV21-1 CASSKGGLSETQYF TGTGCCAGCAGCAAAGGCGGGCTTTCGGAGACCCAGTACTTC
NA TRBJ1-1 NA TRBV6-2/TRBV6-3 CASSFQGLMNTEAFF TGTGCCAGCAGTTTTCAGGGATTAATGAACACTGAAGCTTTCTTT
NA TRBJ1-1 NA TRBV29-1 CSVGPARNTEAFF TGCAGCGTTGGGCCAGCTAGAAACACTGAAGCTTTCTTT
NA TRBJ1-2 once TRBV7-8 CASSLSSGSGGYTF TGTGCCAGCAGCCTTAGTTCAGGGTCTGGCGGCTACACCTTC
TRBD1 TRBJ2-3 NA TRBV6-5 CASSYKGAVGTQYF TGTGCCAGCAGTTACAAGGGGGCTGTCGGAACGCAGTATTTT
NA TRBJ1-3 NA TRBV9 CASSDTGFSGNTIYF TGTGCCAGCAGCGACACAGGGTTCTCTGGAAACACCATATATTTT
TRBD1 TRBJ2-7 NA TRBV7-2 CASSQPTGSYEQYF TGTGCCAGCAGCCAACCGACAGGGAGCTACGAGCAGTACTTC
NA TRBJ1-1 NA TRBV3-1/TRBV3-2 CASSLRGWPEAFF TGTGCCAGCAGCCTTAGGGGGTGGCCTGAAGCTTTCTTT